This is a list of T cell receptor beta chains from one sample in a study of blood T cell repertoires in COVID-19. The data were produced by immunoSEQ multiplex PCR, yet TCRdb's version contains in-frame clones alone and is incomplete. The sample records some 150,000 clones, roughly nine tenths being singletons. Specimen: peripheral blood. The receptors derive from a woman aged 55-70 years with active or convalescent COVID-19. CDR3s leave out the opening cysteine and the closing phenylalanine or tryptophan. Each record gives: V gene, J gene, D gene, CDR3 protein. A D gene is named only where the DNA matches it firmly.

v_call: TRBV18; j_call: TRBJ2-1; d_call: TRBD1; cdr3_aa: ASSGTGVNEQF
v_call: TRBV12-3/TRBV12-4; j_call: TRBJ2-1; d_call: TRBD2; cdr3_aa: ASSLAGGFEQF
v_call: TRBV19; j_call: TRBJ1-1; d_call: NA; cdr3_aa: ASSSGRRKAF
v_call: TRBV7-9; j_call: TRBJ2-5; d_call: NA; cdr3_aa: ASSLGGLAQETQY
v_call: TRBV18; j_call: TRBJ1-1; d_call: NA; cdr3_aa: ASSPGRGNTEAF
v_call: TRBV27; j_call: TRBJ2-7; d_call: TRBD1; cdr3_aa: ASSYSGGKYEQY
v_call: TRBV10-3; j_call: TRBJ1-2; d_call: NA; cdr3_aa: AISDLGRVADGYT
v_call: TRBV5-1; j_call: TRBJ2-7; d_call: TRBD2; cdr3_aa: ASSSGRGTYEQY
v_call: TRBV28; j_call: TRBJ1-1; d_call: NA; cdr3_aa: ASSLRWSEAF
v_call: TRBV9; j_call: TRBJ1-2; d_call: NA; cdr3_aa: ASSTQSNYGYT
v_call: TRBV5-3; j_call: TRBJ1-1; d_call: TRBD1; cdr3_aa: ARSLVWDRENTEAF
v_call: TRBV7-9; j_call: TRBJ2-1; d_call: NA; cdr3_aa: ASSLPRNEQF
v_call: TRBV18; j_call: TRBJ2-7; d_call: NA; cdr3_aa: ASSSGVTLSYEQY
v_call: TRBV7-9; j_call: TRBJ2-2; d_call: NA; cdr3_aa: ASSLSSWGRDTGELF
v_call: TRBV5-1; j_call: TRBJ1-2; d_call: NA; cdr3_aa: ASSLGGVGGGYT
v_call: TRBV5-1; j_call: TRBJ1-2; d_call: NA; cdr3_aa: ASSPGDKYGYT
v_call: TRBV5-6; j_call: TRBJ1-6; d_call: NA; cdr3_aa: ASSVTANNSPLH
v_call: TRBV4-3; j_call: TRBJ1-1; d_call: NA; cdr3_aa: ASSQSTANTEAF
v_call: TRBV4-3; j_call: TRBJ2-1; d_call: TRBD2; cdr3_aa: ASSHSSPGGLYNEQF
v_call: TRBV7-2; j_call: TRBJ1-2; d_call: TRBD1; cdr3_aa: ASSLEGQGLVNYGYT
v_call: TRBV6-5; j_call: TRBJ1-2; d_call: NA; cdr3_aa: ASSLPKEGYGYT
v_call: TRBV7-9; j_call: TRBJ2-3; d_call: TRBD2; cdr3_aa: ASSLGLAGVSTDTQY
v_call: TRBV27; j_call: TRBJ1-6; d_call: NA; cdr3_aa: ASSYRVNSPLH
v_call: TRBV27; j_call: TRBJ2-7; d_call: TRBD1; cdr3_aa: ASTGTASYEQY
v_call: TRBV4-3; j_call: TRBJ2-3; d_call: TRBD2; cdr3_aa: ASSQTVGGADTQY
v_call: TRBV7-9; j_call: TRBJ1-3; d_call: TRBD1; cdr3_aa: ASRSTGVGNTIY
v_call: TRBV23-1; j_call: TRBJ1-2; d_call: NA; cdr3_aa: ASSQAGRGNRGYGYT
v_call: TRBV7-2; j_call: TRBJ2-7; d_call: TRBD1; cdr3_aa: ASSQGTGLTYEQY
v_call: TRBV6-6; j_call: TRBJ1-4; d_call: NA; cdr3_aa: ASGQGEKLF
v_call: TRBV18; j_call: TRBJ1-1; d_call: TRBD1; cdr3_aa: ASSPQDRGPTTEAF
v_call: TRBV25-1; j_call: TRBJ2-1; d_call: TRBD2; cdr3_aa: ASSGRGGAPYNEQF
v_call: TRBV18; j_call: TRBJ2-3; d_call: TRBD2; cdr3_aa: ASSPGAGGPTDTQY
v_call: TRBV5-5; j_call: TRBJ2-1; d_call: NA; cdr3_aa: ASSLVESNEQF
v_call: TRBV5-6; j_call: TRBJ1-1; d_call: NA; cdr3_aa: ASSLAGSGTEAF
v_call: TRBV4-3; j_call: TRBJ2-6; d_call: TRBD1; cdr3_aa: ASSPSGQGATGANVLT
v_call: TRBV4-3; j_call: TRBJ1-2; d_call: NA; cdr3_aa: ASSQDGGWGYT
v_call: TRBV6-5; j_call: TRBJ2-7; d_call: TRBD1; cdr3_aa: ASSYGRGNHEQY
v_call: TRBV7-2; j_call: TRBJ1-6; d_call: NA; cdr3_aa: ASSLSVRVSSYNSPLH
v_call: TRBV5-1; j_call: TRBJ2-7; d_call: NA; cdr3_aa: ASSLVGDNSYEQY
v_call: TRBV10-2; j_call: TRBJ2-3; d_call: TRBD2; cdr3_aa: ATLSGGADTQY
v_call: TRBV5-1; j_call: TRBJ1-2; d_call: TRBD1; cdr3_aa: ASSITGGDYPGAYGYT
v_call: TRBV30; j_call: TRBJ2-1; d_call: TRBD2; cdr3_aa: AFPWTSGGNNEQF
v_call: TRBV5-5; j_call: TRBJ2-7; d_call: TRBD1; cdr3_aa: ASSLRDRLSYEQY
v_call: TRBV18; j_call: TRBJ2-1; d_call: NA; cdr3_aa: ASSPGQGTYNEQF
v_call: TRBV5-1; j_call: TRBJ1-5; d_call: NA; cdr3_aa: ASSLAGEGVQPQH
v_call: TRBV18; j_call: TRBJ2-3; d_call: NA; cdr3_aa: ASSPGGSTDTQY